A single T cell receptor beta chain is shown here with its context. The data stem from a study of immune evolution from preneoplasia to lung adenocarcinoma. CDR1 is MRHNA, CDR2 SNTAGT, per germline. The CDR3 runs to 15 residues. Trimming shortened V by 3 bases and J by 4 bases, and 13 bases separated the two germline ends. Data came from immunoSEQ multiplex PCR; TCRdb stores just in-frame clones and leaves some out. In the table there are fewer than 5,000 clones, roughly 85% of which are singletons. This rearrangement joins TRBV6-4 to TRBJ2-1, with D tentatively TRBD1 (5 bases). The material sequenced was FFPE minimally invasive lung adenocarcinoma tissue. The sequence came from a donor at least 70 years old with lung adenocarcinoma. This CDR3 reads CASSESAAGYNEQFF. CDR3 coding DNA: TGTGCCAGCAGTGAATCCGCCGCAGGGTACAATGAGCAGTTCTTC.